In this sample, the clone carrying this T cell receptor (beta chain) turned up a few times. Its antigen is still unknown. The data are from a study of blood T cells in healthy people across ages. Study-wide points: Donor CMV status, an unknown factor, possibly confounded changes in expanded clonotypes. As naive T cell percentage varied, TCR beta diversity correlated strongly with it.

With a J-beta primer mix and a sample-barcoded 5' primer, a second PCR ran roughly 6 to 11 cycles. Sequencing recovered at least 2.5 million CDR3-containing paired-end reads from each sample. In TCRdb, the 5' RACE reads were re-called with MiXCR into one record per CDR3 protein. This repertoire shows under 1,000,000 distinct CDR3 sequences, roughly 34% found once; its top ten account for 10% to 15%. Trimming pared 5 bases from V and 1 base from J, leaving 13 bases between. The CDR3 consists of 15 residues. Germline CDR1 is SGHTA and CDR2 is FQGNSA. V is TRBV7-2 and J is TRBJ2-3; D remains unclear. Material for sequencing was blood. This clonotype originated in a man between 18 and 35 years old in good health. The DNA of the CDR3 is TGTGCCAGCAGCCCCCGCCAGGTTCGCACAGATACGCAGTATTTT. Amino acid sequence: CASSPRQVRTDTQYF.